A single sample is the source of the 30 T cell receptor beta chains below, sequenced in a study of blood T cells in healthy people across ages. Through a sample-barcoded 5' primer and a J-beta primer mix, a second PCR was run for about 6 to 11 cycles. MiXCR was run by TCRdb on the 5' RACE reads, yielding one entry per CDR3 protein. The table includes hundreds of thousands of distinct CDR3 sequences, approximately 25% detected once. In addition, the sample was reused for a study of T cells of mothers and their children.

The sample consisted of blood. These receptors were taken from a boy younger than 18 in good health.

The CDR3 loop is CASSWTGSTDTQYF. The CDR3 bases are TGTGCCAGCAGTTGGACAGGGAGCACAGATACGCAGTATTTT. The V and J genes are TRBV28 and TRBJ2-3, with 8 bases matching TRBD1. The J segment lost 0 bases and the V segment lost 4 bases, leaving 0 bases of the junction unmatched. The CDR3 has 14 residues. Germline loops: CDR1 MDHEN, CDR2 SYDVKM.

In its sample, this clonotype was seen a few times. A much larger clone lies one base from this, so it may be a read error. This chain links TRBV7-2 with TRBJ2-3; TRBD2 matches 11 bases. Germline CDR1 and CDR2: SGHTA and FQGNSA. V shed 5 bases, J shed 7 bases, and the junction held 17 bases outside the gene matches. There are 18 residues in the CDR3. CDR3 amino acids: CASSASSGGGFGRNTQYF. The CDR3 bases are TGTGCCAGCAGCGCCAGTAGCGGGGGGGGTTTTGGGCGCAATACGCAGTATTTT.

This clonotype has more than one count but fewer than ten. The chain is built from TRBV4-1 and TRBJ1-3, with no clear D. Germline assignment: CDR1 MGHRA and CDR2 YSYEKL. V dropped 0 bases and J dropped 4 bases, with 16 bases sitting between them. The CDR3 has 17 amino acids. The CDR3 loop reads CASSQDWVFSPGNTIYF. The CDR3 DNA follows: TGCGCCAGCAGCCAAGATTGGGTCTTTTCCCCCGGAAACACCATATATTTT.

The table lists this clonotype with many counts. V and J are TRBV6-6 and TRBJ2-1; the D is unclear. The CDR3 covers 14 residues. With 2 bases removed from V and 3 bases from J, the gap between germline ends came to 8 bases. Germline-derived CDR1 and CDR2 are MNHNY and SVGAGI (reference sequence). The CDR3 DNA follows: TGTGCCAGCAGTTACGGTGGCAGCTACAATGAGCAGTTCTTC. As protein: CASSYGGSYNEQFF.

This rearrangement joins TRBV9 to TRBJ1-5, with D perhaps TRBD1 (5 bases). The V gene lost 3 bases and the J gene lost 5 bases, with 21 bases spanning the gap. Germline-derived CDR1 and CDR2 are SGDLS and YYNGEE. This CDR3 contains 17 residues. The CDR3 sequence: CASSGPPSGGADQPQHF. The CDR3 nucleotides read TGTGCCAGCAGCGGACCCCCATCGGGGGGTGCCGATCAGCCCCAGCATTTT.

This clonotype occurred a few times. The V gene is TRBV9, the J gene TRBJ2-5, with D perhaps TRBD2 (6 bases). The germline gives CDR1 SGDLS, CDR2 YYNGEE. The CDR3 is made up of 14 amino acids. With 3 bases removed from V and 4 bases from J, the gap between germline ends came to 13 bases. The CDR3 DNA sequence: TGTGCCAGCAGCGCCGACTGGGGAGGAGAGACCCAGTACTTC. The encoded protein is CASSADWGGETQYF.

This clonotype was seen many times. The rearrangement uses TRBV20-1 and TRBJ2-3; 8 bases line up with TRBD2. The J segment lost 2 bases and the V segment lost 1 base, leaving 11 bases of the junction unmatched. Germline CDR1 and CDR2: DFQATT and SNEGSKA (reference sequence). This CDR3 comprises 17 residues. The CDR3 nucleotides are TGCAGTGCTAGAGTACCGGGACTAGTCTTCTTCACAGATACGCAGTATTTT. Its protein is CSARVPGLVFFTDTQYF.

J is TRBJ2-5 and V is TRBV5-1, with a tentative D call TRBD1 (5 bases). The end of the DNA is better explained by TRBJ2-7, so the J call may be wrong. CDR1 is SGHRS and CDR2 is YFSETQ in the germline V gene. CDR3 length: 17 amino acids. CDR3 bases: TGCGCCAGCAGCTTGGTTAGTGGCAGGGTGGGGTCCTACGAGCAGTACTTC. Its protein is CASSLVSGRVGSYEQYF.

The table lists this clonotype with a few counts. The chain links TRBV9 to TRBJ2-5; D is ambiguous. Germline loops: CDR1 SGDLS, CDR2 YYNGEE. Deletions cut 0 bases from V and 2 bases from J, with 11 bases between. This CDR3 is 15 amino acids long. The DNA of the CDR3 is TGTGCCAGCAGCGTAGGGATCGGACCTCAAGAGACCCAGTACTTC. Its protein is CASSVGIGPQETQYF.

This clonotype showed up many times. The chain recombines TRBV7-2 with TRBJ2-5, with TRBD1 identical over 10 bases. The DNA end lines up better with TRBJ2-7; the J call may be wrong. CDR1 SGHTA and CDR2 FQGNSA come from the germline V gene. The CDR3 has 15 amino acids. The CDR3 is CASSLLRTGGDEQYF. In nucleotides, the CDR3 is TGTGCCAGCAGCTTACTCCGGACAGGGGGTGACGAGCAGTACTTC.

This clonotype was observed a few times. The CDR3 sequence: CASSLMGGTGANVLTF. In nucleotides, the CDR3 is TGTGCCAGCAGCTTAATGGGCGGGACTGGGGCCAACGTCCTGACTTTC. This chain connects TRBV7-2 to TRBJ2-6; tentatively, D is TRBD2 (6 bases). The CDR3 has 16 residues. From germline, CDR1 is SGHTA and CDR2 FQGNSA. With 2 bases removed from V and 2 bases from J, the gap between germline ends came to 10 bases.

The DNA for the CDR3 is TGCGCCAGCAGCTTGACAGGGGAAGATTACTATGGCTACACCTTC. Its protein is CASSLTGEDYYGYTF. V is TRBV5-1 and J is TRBJ1-2, with TRBD1 matching over 7 bases. Germline CDR1 and CDR2: SGHRS and YFSETQ. The CDR3 contains 15 residues. J was trimmed by 3 bases and V by 1 base; bases with no gene match: 6.

This chain joins TRBV28 and TRBJ2-7; D unclear. Germline V gene sequence: CDR1 MDHEN, CDR2 SYDVKM. The CDR3 is 12 amino acids. V lost 6 bases, J lost 7 bases, and 13 bases lay in between. The CDR3 DNA is TGTGCCAGCAGCCCGACCAGCAGGGAGCAGTACTTC. Amino acids: CASSPTSREQYF.

This clonotype was recorded many times. A much larger clone is a single base away; this may be a read error. This chain links TRBV6-4 with TRBJ2-3, with 11 bases that match TRBD2. Germline values: CDR1 MRHNA, CDR2 SNTAGT. This CDR3 has 15 amino acids. CDR3 loop: CAGSETSGGTDTQYF. In DNA, the CDR3 is TGTGCCGGCAGTGAGACTAGCGGGGGCACAGATACGCAGTATTTT.

This chain links TRBV10-3 with TRBJ2-5; TRBD1 is a possible D gene (7 bases). The germline V gene has CDR1 ENHRY and CDR2 SYGVKD. Trimming took off 0 bases at V and 6 bases at J, with 26 bases between the two ends. The CDR3 runs to 19 residues. The DNA for the CDR3 is TGTGCCATCAGTGAGTCCGTCTTAGAGGGGGCTCCTGGACTAAAGACCCAGTACTTC. The encoded protein is CAISESVLEGAPGLKTQYF.

This rearrangement joins TRBV20-1 to TRBJ2-7; D remains unclear. Germline V lookup: CDR1 DFQATT, CDR2 SNEGSKA (reference sequence). The CDR3 spans 13 residues. V gave up 6 bases and J gave up 4 bases, with 16 bases separating them. CDR3 coding DNA: TGCAGTGCACAAGGTGGATCACCTTACGAGCAGTACTTC. Translated: CSAQGGSPYEQYF.

In this sample, this clonotype turned up many times. CDR3 in DNA: TGTGCCAGCAGCGTAGCATACGTGAGGACCGGGGAGCTGTTTTTT. Amino acid sequence: CASSVAYVRTGELFF. This rearrangement joins TRBV9 to TRBJ2-2; D call uncertain. The CDR3 runs 15 residues. The germline V and J ends were trimmed by 0 bases and 5 bases, with 11 bases remaining between them. CDR1 is SGDLS, CDR2 YYNGEE, per germline.

J is TRBJ2-5 and V is TRBV28; the match to TRBD2 covers 13 bases. The V segment lost 6 bases and the J segment 4 bases; nucleotides outside the gene matches: 8. The germline V gene encodes CDR1 MDHEN and CDR2 SYDVKM. This CDR3 has 16 amino acids. CDR3 residues: CASSPWTSGRRETQYF. The CDR3, as DNA: TGTGCCAGCAGCCCATGGACTAGCGGGAGACGAGAGACCCAGTACTTC.

This clonotype was detected a few times. Here the CDR3 omits its conserved ending phenylalanine or tryptophan, so a read error is the likely source. The V and J genes are TRBV12-3 or TRBV12-4 and TRBJ1-1, with D possibly being TRBD1 (5 bases). The CDR3 is 15 residues long. The V and J ends lost 5 bases and 0 bases respectively, with 13 bases between them. CDR3 loop: CASSKGQRMNTEAFS. In DNA form, the CDR3 reads TGTGCCAGCAGTAAGGGGCAGCGGATGAACACTGAAGCTTTCTCT.

V and J are TRBV20-1 and TRBJ2-5, with D maybe TRBD1 (5 bases). Looked up from germline, CDR1 is DFQATT and CDR2 is SNEGSKA (reference sequence). The germline V and J ends were trimmed by 0 bases and 4 bases, with 18 bases remaining between them. CDR3 length: 16 residues. The CDR3, as DNA: TGCAGTGCTAGAGATGTATGGGCAGTTAGGGGAGAGACCCAGTACTTC. It codes for CSARDVWAVRGETQYF.

This clonotype has a handful of counts. The chain employs TRBV20-1 and TRBJ2-7; D possibly corresponds to TRBD1 (5 bases). From germline, CDR1 is DFQATT and CDR2 SNEGSKA (reference sequence). Trimming took off 5 bases at V and 6 bases at J, with 17 bases between the two ends. The CDR3 has 13 amino acids. The CDR3 nucleotides are TGCAGTGCTGGGGCCCACAGAGTTCTCGAGCAGTACTTC. Protein product: CSAGAHRVLEQYF.

This clonotype was seen a few times. The CDR3: CSAGGQGLRETQYF. The CDR3 DNA reads as TGCAGTGCTGGGGGACAGGGGCTCAGGGAGACCCAGTACTTC. V is TRBV20-1 and J is TRBJ2-5; 10 nucleotides align to TRBD1. This CDR3 is 14 amino acids long. Germline V gene data show CDR1 as DFQATT and CDR2 as SNEGSKA (reference sequence). After removal of 5 bases from V and 5 bases from J, the junction contained 8 bases not matched to a gene.

The chain has TRBV19 and TRBJ2-3; 7 nucleotides match TRBD1. Germline loops: CDR1 LNHDA, CDR2 SQIVND (reference sequence). V gave up 7 bases and J gave up 2 bases; unmatched junction bases: 9. The CDR3 runs 15 residues. The CDR3: CASTLGQSFTDTQYF. CDR3 bases: TGTGCCAGTACGCTGGGACAGTCATTCACAGATACGCAGTATTTT.

Ten or more counts support this clonotype. V is TRBV7-6 and J is TRBJ2-1; possible D gene TRBD2, 6 bases. The CDR3 runs to 16 residues. Germline loops: CDR1 SGHVS, CDR2 FNYEAQ. Trimming cost V 2 bases and J 2 bases, with 13 bases left between them. The CDR3 reads CASSLRGGGAYNEQFF. CDR3 nucleotides: TGTGCCAGCAGCTTACGGGGTGGAGGGGCCTACAATGAGCAGTTCTTC.

A remark on this clonotype: One junction end does not reproduce the germline sequence, and a read error may be involved. The J gene is TRBJ2-1, the V gene TRBV12-3 or TRBV12-4, with a possible D match to TRBD2 (5 bases). The CDR3 contains 18 residues. For the CDR3, the DNA is TGTGCCAGCAGCTTAGAGTTACTAGGGAGAGGCCTGGACAATGAGCAGTTCTTC. Amino acid sequence: CASSLELLGRGLDNEQFF.

This clonotype was observed at least ten times. This chain links TRBV28 with TRBJ2-1, with D possibly matching TRBD2 (5 bases). The V and J ends lost 4 bases and 8 bases respectively, with 18 bases between them. This CDR3 has 15 residues. Germline V CDR1 and CDR2: MDHEN, SYDVKM. CDR3 in amino acids: CASSSPSRDRYEQFF. CDR3 DNA sequence: TGTGCCAGCAGTTCCCCGTCACGGGATCGATATGAGCAGTTCTTC.

The chain couples TRBV11-2 to TRBJ2-1; 11 nucleotides align to TRBD2. There are 16 residues in the CDR3. From germline, CDR1 is SGHAT and CDR2 FQNNGV. The ends lost 7 bases at V and 6 bases at J; junction bases unmatched: 11. CDR3 sequence (DNA): TGTGCCAGCACCCATCCCGGGACTAGCGGCGGCAATGAGCAGTTCTTC. It specifies CASTHPGTSGGNEQFF.

V and J are TRBV27 and TRBJ2-7, with D possibly TRBD1 on 5 matching bases. The CDR3 runs to 12 residues. Trimming removed 4 bases from V and 7 bases from J, with 11 bases in between. The V gene's germline CDR1 is MNHEY and CDR2 SMNVEV (reference sequence). CDR3 DNA: TGTGCCAGCAGTTCCAGGGTAGATGAGCAGTACTTC. Protein product: CASSSRVDEQYF.

This clonotype appeared a few times. The chain employs TRBV12-5 and TRBJ2-5, with D possibly being TRBD2 (6 bases). Looked up from germline, CDR1 is LGHNT and CDR2 is FRNRAP. The CDR3 has 13 residues. Deletions cut 1 base from V and 11 bases from J, with 14 bases between. The CDR3 DNA follows: TGTGCTAGTGGTTTGGCGGGAGCAATTGAGCAGTACTTC. The encoded protein is CASGLAGAIEQYF.

The genes are TRBV4-1 and TRBJ1-4; TRBD1 matches 7 bases. This CDR3 is 14 amino acids long. Germline V gene sequence: CDR1 MGHRA, CDR2 YSYEKL. V lost 4 bases to trimming and J lost 6 bases; unmatched junction nucleotides: 5. CDR3 sequence: CASSLTGSYEKLFF. The DNA of the CDR3 is TGCGCCAGCAGCCTGACAGGGTCCTATGAAAAACTGTTTTTT.